The sequence of this TCR beta chain was determined in a study of T cell responses to AZD1222 COVID-19 vaccine. Findings of the study overall: Close to half of all spike-specific TCRs reportedly target regions of the variants that are unmutated. Clonal diversity was possibly underestimated; the donors were predominantly white British and more often female.

CDR1 MDHEN and CDR2 SYDVKM come from the germline V gene. The CDR3 is 15 residues long. Germline trimming cut 7 bases from V and 2 bases from J; bases unmatched to any gene: 10. With respect to this clone: Its antigen remains unidentified.

Libraries were prepared by immunoSEQ multiplex PCR; TCRdb keeps only in-frame clonotypes and omits some of them. The sample has over 120,000 clones. The TCR was taken from an adult in good health. The sequenced sample consisted of peripheral blood. The chain couples TRBV28 to TRBJ1-1; the match to TRBD1 covers 7 bases. In nucleotides, the CDR3 is TGTGCCAGCATAAAGGGGGCCGCTGGAAACACTGAAGCTTTCTTT. It specifies CASIKGAAGNTEAFF.